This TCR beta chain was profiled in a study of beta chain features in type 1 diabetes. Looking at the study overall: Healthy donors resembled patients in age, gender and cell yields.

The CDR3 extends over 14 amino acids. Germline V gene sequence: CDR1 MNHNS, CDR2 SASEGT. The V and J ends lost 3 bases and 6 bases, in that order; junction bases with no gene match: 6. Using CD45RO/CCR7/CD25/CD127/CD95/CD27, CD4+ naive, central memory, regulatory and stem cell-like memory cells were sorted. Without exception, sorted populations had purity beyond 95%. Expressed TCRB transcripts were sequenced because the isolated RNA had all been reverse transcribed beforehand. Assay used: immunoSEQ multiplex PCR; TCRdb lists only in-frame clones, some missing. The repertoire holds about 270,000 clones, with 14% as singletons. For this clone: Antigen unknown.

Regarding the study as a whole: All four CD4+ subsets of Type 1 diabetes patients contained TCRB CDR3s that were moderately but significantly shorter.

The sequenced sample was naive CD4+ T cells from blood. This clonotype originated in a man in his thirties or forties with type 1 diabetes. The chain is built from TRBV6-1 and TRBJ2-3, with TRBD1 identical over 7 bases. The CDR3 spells CASSDPRDSDTQYF. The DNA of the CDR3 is TGTGCCAGCAGTGACCCACGGGACAGCGATACGCAGTATTTT.